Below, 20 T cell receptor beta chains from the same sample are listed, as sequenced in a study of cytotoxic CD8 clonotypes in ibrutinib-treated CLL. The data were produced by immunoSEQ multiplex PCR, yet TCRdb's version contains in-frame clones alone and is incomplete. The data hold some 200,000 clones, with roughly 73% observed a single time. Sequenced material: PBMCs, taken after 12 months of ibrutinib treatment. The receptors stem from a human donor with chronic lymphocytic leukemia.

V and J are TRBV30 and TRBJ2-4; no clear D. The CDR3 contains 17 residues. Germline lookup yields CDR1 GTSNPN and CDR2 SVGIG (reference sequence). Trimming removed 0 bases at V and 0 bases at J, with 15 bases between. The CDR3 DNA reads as TGTGCCTGGAGTGTACCTGGGCAGAGAGCAGCCAAAAACATTCAGTACTTC. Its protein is CAWSVPGQRAAKNIQYF.

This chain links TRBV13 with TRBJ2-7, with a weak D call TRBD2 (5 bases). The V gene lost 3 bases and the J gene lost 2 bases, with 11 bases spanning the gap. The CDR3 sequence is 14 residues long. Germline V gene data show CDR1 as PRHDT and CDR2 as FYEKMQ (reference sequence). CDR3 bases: TGTGCCAGCAGCTTGTTCGGTAGCGCCTACGAGCAGTACTTC. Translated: CASSLFGSAYEQYF.

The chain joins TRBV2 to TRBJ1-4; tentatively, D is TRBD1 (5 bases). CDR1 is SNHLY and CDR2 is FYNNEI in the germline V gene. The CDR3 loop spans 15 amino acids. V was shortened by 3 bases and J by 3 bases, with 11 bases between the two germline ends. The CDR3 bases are TGTGCCAGCAGTGACTCAGGGATGTCTAATGAAAAACTGTTTTTT. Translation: CASSDSGMSNEKLFF. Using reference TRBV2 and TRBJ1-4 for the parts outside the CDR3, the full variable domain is EPEVTQTPSHQVTQMGQEVILRCVPISNHLYFYWYRQILGQKVEFLVSFYNNEISEKSEIFDDQFSVERPDGSNFTLKIRSTKLEDSAMYFCASSDSGMSNEKLFFGSGTQLSVL.

The CDR3 sequence: CASSQGIVQGSKTQYF. The CDR3, as DNA: TGCGCCAGCAGCCAAGGTATCGTGCAGGGGAGCAAGACCCAGTACTTC. The V gene is TRBV4-1, the J gene TRBJ2-5; D is perhaps TRBD1 (6 bases). The CDR3 spans 16 residues. V lost 1 base to trimming and J lost 6 bases, with 18 bases between them. CDR1 MGHRA and CDR2 YSYEKL come from the germline V gene.

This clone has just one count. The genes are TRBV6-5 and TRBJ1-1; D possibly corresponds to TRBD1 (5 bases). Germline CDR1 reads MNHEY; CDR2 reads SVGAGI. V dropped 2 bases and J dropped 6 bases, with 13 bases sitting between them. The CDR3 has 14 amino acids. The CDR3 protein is CASSYDSLGAEAFF. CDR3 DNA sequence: TGTGCCAGCAGTTACGACAGCCTGGGCGCTGAAGCTTTCTTT.

CDR3: CASRRSGTDTQYF. The DNA of the CDR3 is TGTGCCAGCCGAAGGAGTGGGACAGATACGCAGTATTTT. This chain links TRBV5-4 with TRBJ2-3; D gene unclear. Trimming removed 7 bases at V and 3 bases at J, with 12 bases between. Germline V lookup: CDR1 SGHNT, CDR2 YYREEE (reference sequence). The CDR3 has 13 residues.

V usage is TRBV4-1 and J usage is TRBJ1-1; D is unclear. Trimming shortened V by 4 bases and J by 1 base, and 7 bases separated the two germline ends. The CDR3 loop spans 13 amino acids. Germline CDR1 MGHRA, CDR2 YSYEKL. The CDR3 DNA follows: TGCGCCAGCAGCCCCCCAGGGAACACTGAAGCTTTCTTT. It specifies CASSPPGNTEAFF.

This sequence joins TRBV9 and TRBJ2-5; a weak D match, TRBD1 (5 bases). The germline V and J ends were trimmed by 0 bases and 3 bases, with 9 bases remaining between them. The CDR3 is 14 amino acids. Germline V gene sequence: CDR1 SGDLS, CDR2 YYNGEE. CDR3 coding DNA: TGTGCCAGCAGCGTAGCCTGGGGCAAAGAGACCCAGTACTTC. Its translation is CASSVAWGKETQYF.

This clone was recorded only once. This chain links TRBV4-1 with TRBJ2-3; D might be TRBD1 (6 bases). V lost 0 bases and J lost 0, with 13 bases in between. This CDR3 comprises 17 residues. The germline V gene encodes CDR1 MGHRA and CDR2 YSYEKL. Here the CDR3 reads CASSQDFGTSSTDTQYF. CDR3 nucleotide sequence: TGCGCCAGCAGCCAAGATTTCGGGACATCTAGCACAGATACGCAGTATTTT.

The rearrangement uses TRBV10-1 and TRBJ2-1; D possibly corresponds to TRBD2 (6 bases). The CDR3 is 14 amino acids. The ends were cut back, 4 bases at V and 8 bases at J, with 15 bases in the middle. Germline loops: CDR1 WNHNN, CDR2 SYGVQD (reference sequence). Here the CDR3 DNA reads TGCGCCAGCAGTGGAGGGGCTAGCGCGGATGAGCAGTTCTTC. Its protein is CASSGGASADEQFF.

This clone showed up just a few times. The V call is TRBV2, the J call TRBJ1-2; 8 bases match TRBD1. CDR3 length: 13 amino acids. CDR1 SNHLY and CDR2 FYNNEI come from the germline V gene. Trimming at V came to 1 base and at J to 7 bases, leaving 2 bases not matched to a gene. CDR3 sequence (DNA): TGTGCCAGCAGTGAAGGGGGACAGGCTGGCTACACCTTC. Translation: CASSEGGQAGYTF.

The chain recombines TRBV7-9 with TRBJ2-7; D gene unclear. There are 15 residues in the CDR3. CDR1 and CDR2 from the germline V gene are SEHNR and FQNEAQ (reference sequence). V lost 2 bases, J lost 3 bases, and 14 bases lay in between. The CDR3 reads CASSLRPEADYEQYF. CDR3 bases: TGTGCCAGCAGCTTACGTCCCGAGGCAGACTACGAGCAGTACTTC.

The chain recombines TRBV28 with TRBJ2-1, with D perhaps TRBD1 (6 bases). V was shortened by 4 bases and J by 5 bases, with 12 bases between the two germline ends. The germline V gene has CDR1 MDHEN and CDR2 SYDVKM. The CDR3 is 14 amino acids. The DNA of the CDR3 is TGTGCCAGCAGTTCACCGGGACAAGACAATGAGCAGTTCTTC. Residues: CASSSPGQDNEQFF.

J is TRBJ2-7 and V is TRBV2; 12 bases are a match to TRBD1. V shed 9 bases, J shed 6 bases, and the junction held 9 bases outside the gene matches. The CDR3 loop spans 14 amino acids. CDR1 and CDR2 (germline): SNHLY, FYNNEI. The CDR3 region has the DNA TGTGCCAGGGGTCAGGGACAGGGGGCCTCCGAGCAGTACTTC. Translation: CARGQGQGASEQYF.

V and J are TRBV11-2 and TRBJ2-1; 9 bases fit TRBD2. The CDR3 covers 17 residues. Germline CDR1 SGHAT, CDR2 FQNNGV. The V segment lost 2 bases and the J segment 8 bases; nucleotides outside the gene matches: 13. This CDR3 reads CASSLYLPGLAHDEQFF. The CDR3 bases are TGTGCCAGCAGCTTATACCTCCCCGGACTAGCGCACGATGAGCAGTTCTTC.

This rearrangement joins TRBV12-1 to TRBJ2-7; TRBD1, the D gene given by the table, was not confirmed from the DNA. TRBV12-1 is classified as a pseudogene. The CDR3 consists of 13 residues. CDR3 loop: CASSFVGQLCSPF. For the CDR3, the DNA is TGTGCCAGCAGCTTTGTGGGACAGCTCTGTAGTCCCTTC.

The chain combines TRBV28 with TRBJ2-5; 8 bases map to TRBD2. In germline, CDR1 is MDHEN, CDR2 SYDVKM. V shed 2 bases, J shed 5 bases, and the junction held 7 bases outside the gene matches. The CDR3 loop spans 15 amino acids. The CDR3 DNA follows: TGTGCCAGCAGTTTACATGACGGGAGGGGGGAGACCCAGTACTTC. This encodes CASSLHDGRGETQYF. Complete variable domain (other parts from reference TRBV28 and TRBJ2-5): DVKVTQSSRYLVKRTGEKVFLECVQDMDHENMFWYRQDPGLGLRLIYFSYDVKMKEKGDIPEGYSVSREKKERFSLILESASTNQTSMYLCASSLHDGRGETQYFGPGTRLLVL.

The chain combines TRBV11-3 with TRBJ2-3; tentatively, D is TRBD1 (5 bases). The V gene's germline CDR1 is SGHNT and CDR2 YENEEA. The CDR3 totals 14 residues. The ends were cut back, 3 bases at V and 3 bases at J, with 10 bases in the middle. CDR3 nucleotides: TGTGCCAGCAGCTTTCAGGGTAGGACAGATACGCAGTATTTT. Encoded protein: CASSFQGRTDTQYF.

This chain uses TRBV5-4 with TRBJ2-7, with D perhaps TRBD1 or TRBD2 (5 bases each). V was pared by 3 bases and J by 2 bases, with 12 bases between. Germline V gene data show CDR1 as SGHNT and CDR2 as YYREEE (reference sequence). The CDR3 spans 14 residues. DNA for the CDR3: TGTGCCAGCAGCTCGGGACGTCTGCCCTACGAGCAGTACTTC. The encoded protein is CASSSGRLPYEQYF. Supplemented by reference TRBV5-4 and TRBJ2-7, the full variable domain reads ETGVTQSPTHLIKTRGQQVTLRCSSQSGHNTVSWYQQALGQGPQFIFQYYREEENGRGNFPPRFSGLQFPNYSSELNVNALELDDSALYLCASSSGRLPYEQYFGPGTRLTVT.

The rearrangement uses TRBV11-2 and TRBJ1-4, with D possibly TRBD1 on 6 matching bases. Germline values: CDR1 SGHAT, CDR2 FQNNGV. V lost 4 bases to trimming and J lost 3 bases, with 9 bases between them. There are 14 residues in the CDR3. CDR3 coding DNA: TGTGCCAGCAGCTCGACAGGTCCTAATGAAAAACTGTTTTTT. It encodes CASSSTGPNEKLFF.